This T cell receptor beta chain was profiled in a study of technical replicates of blood from several donors (dated by TCRdb to about 2017). A word on this clone: Its antigen specificity is not known. Nothing much larger sits one base from this clone, and base qualities are not available.

The library relied on the immunoSEQ multiplex PCR assay. This is the immuneACCESS table as TCRdb keeps it, with only in-frame sequences that have V and J called. A part of the clones is gone; compared with another copy, unresolved V genes explain less than half, and the rest is unexplained. The sample contains about 70,000 clones, roughly 92% of them found a single time. The ten largest clones represent 0.4% to 0.5% of the sample. This receptor was identified in a human donor in good health. The sequenced sample consisted of T cells isolated from PBMCs.

Read as DNA, the sequence is TGTGCCAGGAGTTGGGCAAATGAGCAGTTCTTC. Its protein is CARSWANEQFF. The chain links TRBV7-2 with TRBJ2-1, with the D gene too uncertain to name. Deletion took 9 bases off V and 7 bases off J, with a span of 10 bases between the germline ends. The germline V gene supplies CDR1 SGHTA and CDR2 FQGNSA. From its cysteine to its phenylalanine, the CDR3 spans 11 amino acids. Only the CDR3 DNA is retained, 33 bases long and in frame from the first base.